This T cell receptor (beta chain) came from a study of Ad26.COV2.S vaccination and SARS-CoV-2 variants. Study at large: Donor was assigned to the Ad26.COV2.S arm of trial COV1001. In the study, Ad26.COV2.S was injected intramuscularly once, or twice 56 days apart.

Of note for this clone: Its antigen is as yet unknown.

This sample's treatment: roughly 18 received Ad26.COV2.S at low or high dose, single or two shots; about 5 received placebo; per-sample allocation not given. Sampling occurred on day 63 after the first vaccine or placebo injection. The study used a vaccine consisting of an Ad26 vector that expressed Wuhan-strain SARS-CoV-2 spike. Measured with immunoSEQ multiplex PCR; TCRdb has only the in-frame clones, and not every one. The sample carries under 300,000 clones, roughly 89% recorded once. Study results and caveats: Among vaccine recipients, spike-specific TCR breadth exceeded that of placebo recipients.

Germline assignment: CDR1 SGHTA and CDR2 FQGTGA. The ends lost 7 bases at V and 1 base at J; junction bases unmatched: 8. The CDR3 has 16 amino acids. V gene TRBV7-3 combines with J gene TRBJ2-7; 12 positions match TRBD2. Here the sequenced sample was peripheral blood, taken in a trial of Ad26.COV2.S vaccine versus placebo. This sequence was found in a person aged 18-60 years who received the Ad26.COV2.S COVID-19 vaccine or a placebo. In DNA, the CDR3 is TGTGCCAGCACCCTACCGGGACTAGCGGGTTCCTACGAGCAGTACTTC. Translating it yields CASTLPGLAGSYEQYF.